This record looks at one T cell receptor (beta chain) sequence and its context. Germline V gene data show CDR1 as SQVTM and CDR2 as ANQGSEA. V lost 4 bases and J 0 bases, leaving 6 bases between the germline ends. The CDR3 sequence is 13 residues long. The sample is drawn from a study of CD8+CD57+ T cells in acquired aplastic anemia. Genomic DNA constituted the template upon which TCR beta VDJ and CDR3 profiling was performed. TCRdb fed the reads into MiXCR, producing one record per CDR3 protein. The sample contains some 170,000 distinct CDR3 sequences, about 45% of which appear only once. Only patients with CD8+CD57+ cell expansion on flow cytometry were chosen for sequencing. Each patient had severe acquired aplastic anemia.

The receptor's source is a human donor with aplastic anemia. The sample consisted of sorted CD4+, CD8+, or CD8+CD57+ T cells (not recorded which) from PBMCs. V is TRBV29-1 and J is TRBJ2-2; possible D gene TRBD1, 6 bases. CDR3 in DNA: TGCAGCGTTGGGGGGCCGAACACCGGGGAGCTGTTTTTT. Its protein product is CSVGGPNTGELFF.